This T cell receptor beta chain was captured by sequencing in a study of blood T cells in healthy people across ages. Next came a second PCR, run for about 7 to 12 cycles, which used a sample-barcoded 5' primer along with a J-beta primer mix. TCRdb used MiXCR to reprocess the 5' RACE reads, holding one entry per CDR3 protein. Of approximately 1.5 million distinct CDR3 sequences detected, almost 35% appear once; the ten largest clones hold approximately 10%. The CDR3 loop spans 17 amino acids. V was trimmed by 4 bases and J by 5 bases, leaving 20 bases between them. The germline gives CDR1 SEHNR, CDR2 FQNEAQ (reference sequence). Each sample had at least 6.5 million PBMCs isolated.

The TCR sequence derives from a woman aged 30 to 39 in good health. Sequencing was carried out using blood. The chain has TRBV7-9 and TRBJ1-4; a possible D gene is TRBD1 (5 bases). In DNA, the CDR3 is TGTGCCAGCAGCTCGAACTTCCCCCGGGGCGGAAATGAAAAACTGTTTTTT. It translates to CASSSNFPRGGNEKLFF.